The 18 T cell receptor beta chains below all came from one sample that was sequenced in a study of blood T cell repertoires in COVID-19. Using immunoSEQ multiplex PCR, the repertoire was profiled, and TCRdb retains in-frame clones only, with some absent. The sample yields approximately 170,000 clones, more than 70% seen once. Sequenced material: PBMCs or T cells enriched from blood (not recorded which). The receptors stem from a woman between 45 and 60 years old in a cohort exposed to, infected with or recovered from COVID-19 (not recorded which).

This clone was observed a single time. This chain links TRBV11-2 with TRBJ1-2; 8 bases match TRBD1. Trimming cost V 5 bases and J 13 bases; bases outside gene matches: 15. Germline CDR1 and CDR2: SGHAT and FQNNGV. The CDR3 is 14 amino acids. The CDR3 loop is CASSHRTWTGSLTF. The CDR3 region has the DNA TGTGCCAGCAGCCATAGAACTTGGACAGGGTCACTCACCTTC.

This clone has a handful of counts. DNA for the CDR3: TGTGCCAGCAGAACGGACAGGGCCTATAATGGCTACACCTTC. It encodes CASRTDRAYNGYTF. The chain couples TRBV27 to TRBJ1-2; 8 positions match TRBD1. The CDR3 is 14 residues long. The V and J ends lost 6 bases and 6 bases, in that order; junction bases with no gene match: 9. Germline lookup yields CDR1 MNHEY and CDR2 SMNVEV (reference sequence).

The chain is built from TRBV6-5 and TRBJ1-2, with unresolved D. The CDR3 length is 13 residues. Germline V gene data show CDR1 as MNHEY and CDR2 as SVGAGI. V lost 7 bases to trimming and J lost 3 bases, with 12 bases between them. CDR3 DNA: TGTGCCAGCACCATGGGCCAGGACTATGGCTACACCTTC. It translates to CASTMGQDYGYTF.

This chain uses TRBV9 with TRBJ2-3; 10 nucleotides match TRBD2. CDR1 SGDLS and CDR2 YYNGEE come from the germline V gene. The CDR3 totals 17 residues. Trimming took 0 bases from V and 5 from J; bases not matched to a gene: 9. Written as DNA, the CDR3 is TGTGCCAGCAGCGTAGCTAGGCCTAGCGGGAGAAGAGATACGCAGTATTTT. This translates into CASSVARPSGRRDTQYF.

The chain joins TRBV5-4 to TRBJ2-2; 8 nucleotides agree with TRBD1. The V segment lost 2 bases and the J segment 2 bases; nucleotides outside the gene matches: 2. The V gene's germline CDR1 is SGHNT and CDR2 YYREEE (reference sequence). The CDR3 has 15 residues. This CDR3 is CASSFGQGNTGELFF. CDR3 nucleotide sequence: TGTGCCAGCAGCTTCGGACAGGGTAACACCGGGGAGCTGTTTTTT.

The V and J genes are TRBV27 and TRBJ2-7, with 13 bases identical to TRBD2. With 8 bases clipped from V and 4 bases from J, the junction kept 20 bases outside the gene matches. The CDR3 consists of 19 residues. Per the germline V gene, CDR1 is MNHEY and CDR2 is SMNVEV (reference sequence). CDR3 sequence reads: CASGILTGLAGEPGYEQYF. The CDR3 DNA sequence: TGTGCCAGCGGGATTTTAACCGGACTAGCGGGAGAACCAGGTTACGAGCAGTACTTC.

This clone was picked up a small number of times. The CDR3 protein is CASSHPQGPSHF. CDR3 in DNA: TGTGCCAGCAGCCACCCTCAGGGGCCATCACACTTT. The gene calls are TRBV3-1 (or the pseudogene TRBV3-2) and TRBJ1-6; a weak D match, TRBD1 (6 bases). The germline V gene has CDR1 LGHDT and CDR2 YNNKEL (reference sequence). V dropped 3 bases and J dropped 19 bases, with 16 bases sitting between them. The length of the CDR3 is 12 residues.

The chain joins TRBV27 to TRBJ1-6; a possible D gene is TRBD1 (6 bases). Trimming took 9 bases from V and 10 from J, leaving 16 bases between them. Germline lookup yields CDR1 MNHEY and CDR2 SMNVEV (reference sequence). The CDR3 extends over 13 amino acids. The CDR3 nucleotides read TGTGCCAGTTACAGGACTCAGGGGTCACCCCTCCACTTT. The encoded protein is CASYRTQGSPLHF.

The chain joins TRBV28 to TRBJ1-2, with unresolved D. V lost 7 bases to trimming and J lost 4 bases, with 16 bases between them. Germline V gene data show CDR1 as MDHEN and CDR2 as SYDVKM. This CDR3 is 14 amino acids long. Here the CDR3 reads CASNSIGQLYGYTF. Written as DNA, the CDR3 is TGTGCCAGCAATAGTATTGGGCAGCTCTATGGCTACACCTTC.

This clone was detected a few times. The rearrangement uses TRBV10-1 and TRBJ2-2; 7 bases are a match to TRBD2. This CDR3 has 15 amino acids. CDR1 is WNHNN and CDR2 is SYGVQD in the germline V gene (reference sequence). J was trimmed by 2 bases and V by 3 bases; bases with no gene match: 3. The CDR3 bases are TGCGCCAGCAGTGACACTAGCGTAAACACCGGGGAGCTGTTTTTT. It is translated as CASSDTSVNTGELFF.

V is TRBV6-2 or TRBV6-3 and J is TRBJ2-7, with 8 bases that match TRBD2. Germline assignment: CDR1 MNHEY and CDR2 SVGEGT. V was pared by 4 bases and J by 6 bases, with 8 bases of the junction left unmatched. The CDR3 is 14 amino acids. The CDR3 DNA reads TGTGCCAGCAGTTTCGGACTAGCCCACGGCGAGCAGTACTTC. Translation gives CASSFGLAHGEQYF.

The rearrangement joins TRBV24-1 to TRBJ2-7; 7 bases line up with TRBD2. The J segment lost 0 bases and the V segment lost 7 bases, leaving 5 bases of the junction unmatched. The germline CDR1 and CDR2 sequences are KGHDR and SFDVKD. The CDR3 has 14 residues. DNA of the CDR3: TGTGCCACCAGCTCGGGGGGTAGCTCCTACGAGCAGTACTTC. Its protein product is CATSSGGSSYEQYF.

The chain joins TRBV19 to TRBJ1-1; 8 bases are a match to TRBD1. The CDR3 loop spans 17 amino acids. Germline loops: CDR1 LNHDA, CDR2 SQIVND (reference sequence). V dropped 5 bases and J dropped 4; count of bases not matched to a gene: 15. The CDR3 DNA reads TGTGCCAGTAGTCCCCCCTGGACAGGGAGTTTTAGCACTGAAGCTTTCTTT. It specifies CASSPPWTGSFSTEAFF.

The chain joins TRBV25-1 to TRBJ2-7, with D possibly matching TRBD2 (6 bases). Germline CDR1 is MGHDK and CDR2 is SYGVNS. The CDR3 covers 13 residues. V lost 3 bases to trimming and J lost 4 bases, with 10 bases between them. DNA of the CDR3: TGTGCCAGCAGTGACGGAGGGAAATACGAGCAGTACTTC. Translating gives CASSDGGKYEQYF.

There are a few counts of this clone. J is TRBJ1-4 and V is TRBV5-5; the match to TRBD1 covers 7 bases. Trimming took 4 bases from V and 2 from J; bases not matched to a gene: 5. The CDR3 contains 15 residues. Germline lookup yields CDR1 SGHKS and CDR2 YYEKEE (reference sequence). In DNA, the CDR3 is TGTGCCAGCAGCCGCCTGGGACAGACTAATGAAAAACTGTTTTTT. This codes for CASSRLGQTNEKLFF.

The chain links TRBV3-1 (or the pseudogene TRBV3-2) to TRBJ2-5, with D possibly TRBD1 on 6 matching bases. This CDR3 is built from 16 residues. V gave up 1 base and J gave up 1 base, with 13 bases separating them. CDR1 and CDR2 from the germline V gene are LGHDT and YNNKEL (reference sequence). CDR3 bases: TGTGCCAGCAGCCAAGCTGCAGGGGTCGGCCAAGAGACCCAGTACTTC. It is translated as CASSQAAGVGQETQYF.

The V gene is TRBV3-1 (or the pseudogene TRBV3-2), the J gene TRBJ2-3; tentatively, D is TRBD1 (6 bases). From germline, CDR1 is LGHDT and CDR2 YNNKEL (reference sequence). V was shortened by 6 bases and J by 4 bases, with 17 bases between the two germline ends. The CDR3 covers 15 residues. This CDR3 reads CASSVTGYGADTQYF. CDR3 in DNA: TGTGCCAGCAGTGTAACAGGGTACGGAGCAGATACGCAGTATTTT.

This clone was seen more than once but under ten times. This sequence joins TRBV7-3 and TRBJ2-1, with D possibly TRBD2 on 7 matching bases. CDR1 is SGHTA and CDR2 is FQGTGA in the germline V gene. The CDR3 length is 15 residues. Between the trimmed V and J ends, which lost 5 bases and 8 bases, there was a span of 19 bases. In nucleotides, the CDR3 is TGTGCCAGCAGCCCGGGGGGCGGGAGTTGGGATGAGCAGTTCTTC. Translated, it gives CASSPGGGSWDEQFF.